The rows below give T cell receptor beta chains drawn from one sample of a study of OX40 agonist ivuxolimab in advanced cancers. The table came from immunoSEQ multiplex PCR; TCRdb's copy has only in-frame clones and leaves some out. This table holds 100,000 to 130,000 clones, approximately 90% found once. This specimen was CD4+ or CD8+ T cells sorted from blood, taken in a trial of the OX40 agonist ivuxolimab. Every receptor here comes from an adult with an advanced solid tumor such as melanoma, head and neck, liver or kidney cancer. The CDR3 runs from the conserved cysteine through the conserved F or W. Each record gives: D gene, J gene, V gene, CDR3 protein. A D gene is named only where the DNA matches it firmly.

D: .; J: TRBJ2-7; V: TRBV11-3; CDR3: CASSSLRTPERGSYEQYF
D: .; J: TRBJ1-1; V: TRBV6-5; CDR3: CASSYSGTGDTEAFF
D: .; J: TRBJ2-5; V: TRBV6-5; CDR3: CASSRQRQETQYF
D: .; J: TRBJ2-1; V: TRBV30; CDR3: CAWSVMASYNEQFF
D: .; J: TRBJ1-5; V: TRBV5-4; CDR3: CASSLGPYNQPQHF
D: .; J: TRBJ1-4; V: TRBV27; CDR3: CASRDRPNEKLFF
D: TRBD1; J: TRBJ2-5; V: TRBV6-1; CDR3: CASTSDRAGETQYF
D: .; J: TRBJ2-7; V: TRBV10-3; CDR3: CAISEGDTLYEQYF
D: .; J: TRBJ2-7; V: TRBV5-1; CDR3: CASSLAGDFANEQYF
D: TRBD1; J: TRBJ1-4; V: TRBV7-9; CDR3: CASSWRTGENEKLFF
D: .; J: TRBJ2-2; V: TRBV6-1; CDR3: CASREDTGELFF
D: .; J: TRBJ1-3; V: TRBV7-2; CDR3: CASSVSSGNTIYF
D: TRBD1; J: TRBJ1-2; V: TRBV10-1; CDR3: CASSEGQGSGYTF
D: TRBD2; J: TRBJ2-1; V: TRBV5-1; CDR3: CASSLRLAGESQNEQFF
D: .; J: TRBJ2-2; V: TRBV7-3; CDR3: CASSSGVQGANTGELFF
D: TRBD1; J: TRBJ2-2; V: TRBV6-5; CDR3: CASSYDRGGTGELFF
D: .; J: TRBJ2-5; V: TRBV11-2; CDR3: CASSRSGEETQYF
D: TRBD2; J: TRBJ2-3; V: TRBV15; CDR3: CATSGEIAGEADTQYF
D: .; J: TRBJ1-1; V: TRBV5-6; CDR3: CASSFGRFLNTEAFF
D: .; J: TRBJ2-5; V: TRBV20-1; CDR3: CSARDGKTQYF
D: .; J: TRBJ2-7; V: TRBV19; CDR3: CASSMGLRGEQYF
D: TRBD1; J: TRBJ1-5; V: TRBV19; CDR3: CASSTPDRGEGQPQHF
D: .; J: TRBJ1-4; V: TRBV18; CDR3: CASSPGRLNEKLFF
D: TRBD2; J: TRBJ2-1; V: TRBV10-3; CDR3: CAISESPSGGPYNEQFF
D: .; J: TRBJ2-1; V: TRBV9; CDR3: CASSRQTGEYNEQFF
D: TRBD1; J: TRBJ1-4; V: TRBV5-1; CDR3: CASSLAQQGQGEKLFF
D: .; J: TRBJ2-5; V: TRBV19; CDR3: CASSPGPYQETQYF